This is a list of T cell receptor beta chains from one sample in a study of T-cell memory formation after mild COVID-19. One entry per CDR3 protein results from TCRdb running MiXCR on the 5' RACE reads. Among 200,000 to 300,000 distinct CDR3 sequences listed, roughly a sixth were seen once. Specimen: PBMCs or a T cell subset sorted from them (not recorded which). All receptors derive from a man between 18 and 35 years old who had mild COVID-19 (a few samples of this study predate the infection). Cell type and time point are not known. Both conserved end residues are part of each CDR3. The D gene is left open where the match is weak. Clone size, where shown, is once, few, many, or a class for clones that have expanded.

len	d_gene	j_gene	abundance	v_gene	CDR3aa	CDR3nt
13	-	TRBJ2-5	few	TRBV5-1	CASSLGSRETQYF	TGCGCCAGCAGCTTAGGTTCGCGGGAGACCCAGTACTTC
14	-	TRBJ1-5	-	TRBV5-1	CASSMGDSNQPQHF	TGCGCCAGCAGTATGGGGGACAGCAATCAGCCCCAGCATTTT
15	TRBD1	TRBJ2-5	-	TRBV7-9	CASSHPRTGEETQYF	TGTGCCAGCAGCCATCCACGGACAGGGGAAGAGACCCAGTACTTC
17	TRBD2	TRBJ2-1	once	TRBV5-5	CASSVDRGLAGYNEQFF	TGTGCCAGCAGCGTAGACAGGGGACTAGCGGGGTACAATGAGCAGTTCTTC
13	-	TRBJ2-1	many	TRBV5-1	CASRGRTYNEQFF	TGCGCCAGCAGAGGCAGAACCTACAATGAGCAGTTCTTC
14	-	TRBJ2-1	few	TRBV5-1	CASSLTGNSNEQFF	TGCGCCAGCAGCTTGACAGGGAACTCCAATGAGCAGTTCTTC
12	-	TRBJ1-6	few	TRBV6-5	CASRVSGSPLHF	TGTGCCAGTCGAGTCAGTGGTTCACCCCTCCACTTT
14	-	TRBJ2-3	-	TRBV29-1	CSVAGRVSTDTQYF	TGCAGCGTTGCGGGCAGGGTCAGCACAGATACGCAGTATTTT
14	-	TRBJ2-5	once	TRBV7-2	CASSVQGGMETQYF	TGTGCCAGCAGCGTTCAGGGCGGGATGGAGACCCAGTACTTC
15	-	TRBJ2-3	-	TRBV4-1	CASSQEFGGTDTQYF	TGCGCCAGCAGCCAAGAGTTCGGGGGCACAGATACGCAGTATTTT
14	TRBD2	TRBJ2-1	-	TRBV12-3/TRBV12-4	CASSKSSGSNEQFF	TGTGCCAGCAGTAAGAGCAGCGGGAGTAATGAGCAGTTCTTC
12	-	TRBJ2-3	few	TRBV5-1	CASSFLPDTQYF	TGCGCCAGCAGCTTCCTACCGGATACGCAGTATTTT
15	-	TRBJ2-5	-	TRBV7-9	CASSFYPGATETQYF	TGTGCCAGCAGCTTTTATCCGGGGGCTACAGAGACCCAGTACTTC
12	-	TRBJ2-1	many	TRBV12-3/TRBV12-4	CASSLGYNEQFF	TGTGCCAGCAGCTTAGGGTACAATGAGCAGTTCTTC
18	TRBD2	TRBJ2-3	few	TRBV10-3	CAISDPRLAGGPGDTQYF	TGTGCCATCAGTGATCCCCGACTAGCGGGGGGGCCGGGAGATACGCAGTATTTT
12	-	TRBJ1-1	few	TRBV7-9	CASSEDRYEAFF	TGTGCCAGCAGCGAAGACAGGTACGAAGCTTTCTTT
15	-	TRBJ1-2	-	TRBV7-2	CASSLIPSGVYGYTF	TGTGCCAGCAGCTTGATCCCTAGTGGGGTCTATGGCTACACCTTC
16	-	TRBJ2-2	-	TRBV7-3	CASSSHYSTKTRELFF	TGTGCCAGCAGCTCCCACTATTCGACGAAAACCCGGGAGCTGTTTTTT
15	-	TRBJ1-1	few	TRBV6-2/TRBV6-3	CASSQPTGFGTEAFF	TGTGCCAGCAGTCAACCTACAGGGTTTGGCACTGAAGCTTTCTTT
14	TRBD1	TRBJ2-7	-	TRBV12-3/TRBV12-4	CASSYGTGASEQYF	TGTGCCAGCAGTTACGGGACAGGGGCTTCCGAGCAGTACTTC
15	-	TRBJ2-7	-	TRBV5-4	CASSSGWGANYEQYF	TGTGCCAGCAGCTCCGGGTGGGGGGCAAACTACGAGCAGTACTTC
14	-	TRBJ1-3	-	TRBV20-1	CSAAHRDAGNTIYF	TGCAGTGCGGCGCACAGGGATGCTGGAAACACCATATATTTT
15	TRBD1	TRBJ2-1	few	TRBV28	CASSLWGQAHNEQFF	TGTGCCAGCAGTTTATGGGGACAGGCCCACAATGAGCAGTTCTTC
15	TRBD1	TRBJ2-2	few	TRBV20-1	CSAPTGTLNTGELFF	TGCAGTGCCCCGACAGGGACCCTGAACACCGGGGAGCTGTTTTTT
15	TRBD2	TRBJ2-1	-	TRBV9	CASSAGGTSDNEQFF	TGTGCCAGCAGCGCAGGCGGGACTAGCGACAATGAGCAGTTCTTC
13	-	TRBJ2-1	many	TRBV6-1	CASSEMAGNEQFF	TGTGCCAGCAGTGAAATGGCGGGGAACGAGCAGTTCTTC
11	-	TRBJ2-4	few	TRBV19	CASSIGNIQYF	TGTGCCAGTAGTATAGGAAACATTCAGTACTTC
13	TRBD1	TRBJ1-2	-	TRBV6-2/TRBV6-3	CASSYRDSYGYTF	TGTGCCAGCAGTTACCGGGACAGTTATGGCTACACCTTC
14	-	TRBJ1-4	few	TRBV7-2	CASSTGGGREKLFF	TGTGCCAGCAGCACCGGAGGGGGACGAGAAAAACTGTTTTTT
18	-	TRBJ2-7	-	TRBV21-1	CASSKVRRERDRTYEQYF	TGTGCCAGCAGCAAAGTCCGACGGGAGCGGGACAGAACCTACGAGCAGTACTTC
16	-	TRBJ2-2	-	TRBV7-2	CASSLMGRKNTGELFF	TGTGCCAGCAGCTTAATGGGCCGGAAGAACACCGGGGAGCTGTTTTTT
14	TRBD1	TRBJ2-7	-	TRBV2	CASSEQGADYEQYF	TGTGCCAGCAGTGAACAGGGGGCGGACTACGAGCAGTACTTC
14	-	TRBJ2-1	-	TRBV6-5	CASSYPGPQNEQFF	TGTGCCAGCAGTTACCCGGGACCTCAGAATGAGCAGTTCTTC
14	TRBD2	TRBJ2-4	-	TRBV2	CASSPVAGGNIQYF	TGTGCCAGCAGTCCGGTAGCGGGGGGAAACATTCAGTACTTC
14	TRBD1	TRBJ1-2	few	TRBV7-2	CASSLASGTAGYTF	TGTGCCAGCAGCTTAGCCTCAGGGACAGCGGGCTACACCTTC
14	-	TRBJ2-1	-	TRBV7-7	CASSLQGRQYEQFF	TGTGCTAGCAGCTTACAAGGCAGGCAATATGAGCAGTTCTTC
13	-	TRBJ1-2	many	TRBV7-3	CASSLDRKDGYTF	TGTGCCAGCAGCTTAGATAGAAAGGACGGCTACACCTTC
15	-	TRBJ1-2	-	TRBV7-2	CASSLAFRRTYGYTF	TGTGCCAGCAGCTTAGCGTTTCGCAGAACCTATGGCTACACCTTC
15	-	TRBJ1-2	-	TRBV7-9	CASSLFPFWNYGYTF	TGTGCCAGCAGCTTATTTCCCTTTTGGAACTATGGCTACACCTTC
13	-	TRBJ2-2	-	TRBV5-1	CASSFFRGRDLFF	TGCGCCAGCAGCTTCTTCCGGGGCAGGGATCTGTTTTTT
15	-	TRBJ1-5	-	TRBV19	CASSIMEGYNQPQHF	TGTGCCAGTAGTATTATGGAGGGTTACAATCAGCCCCAGCATTTT
15	TRBD1	TRBJ2-7	few	TRBV12-3/TRBV12-4	CASSPGQGTWGEQYF	TGTGCCAGCAGTCCGGGACAGGGGACCTGGGGAGAGCAGTACTTC
15	TRBD1	TRBJ2-2	many	TRBV2	CASSKVGQAPGELFF	TGTGCCAGCAGCAAAGTGGGACAGGCCCCCGGGGAGCTGTTTTTT
11	-	TRBJ1-2	-	TRBV5-1	CASSLQGAYTF	TGCGCCAGCAGCTTGCAGGGAGCCTACACCTTC
14	TRBD2	TRBJ2-1	-	TRBV12-3/TRBV12-4	CASSLSGEYNEQFF	TGTGCCAGCAGTTTGAGCGGGGAGTACAATGAGCAGTTCTTC
15	-	TRBJ1-1	few	TRBV3-1	CASSHPSRGGTEAFF	TGTGCCAGCAGCCACCCCTCGCGGGGCGGCACTGAAGCTTTCTTT
15	-	TRBJ1-3	-	TRBV20-1	CSAPEGRGLGNTIYF	TGCAGTGCGCCTGAGGGAAGGGGTTTGGGAAACACCATATATTTT
13	-	TRBJ2-3	-	TRBV28	CASTRSSTDTQYF	TGTGCCAGCACCCGGAGTAGCACAGATACGCAGTATTTT
16	-	TRBJ2-3	-	TRBV15	CATSRLHSGRTDTQYF	TGTGCCACCAGCAGGTTGCACTCGGGGCGAACAGATACGCAGTATTTT
14	-	TRBJ2-5	-	TRBV5-1	CASSWKTYQETQYF	TGCGCCAGCAGCTGGAAAACATACCAAGAGACCCAGTACTTC
14	-	TRBJ1-1	-	TRBV12-3/TRBV12-4	CASSPTWGETEAFF	TGTGCCAGCAGCCCAACCTGGGGGGAAACTGAAGCTTTCTTT
17	-	TRBJ2-1	-	TRBV5-6	CASSLKVRTETWDEQFF	TGTGCCAGCAGCTTAAAAGTGCGGACCGAGACTTGGGATGAGCAGTTCTTC
13	TRBD1	TRBJ2-7	-	TRBV18	CASSGTGAYEQYF	TGTGCCAGCTCAGGGACAGGAGCCTACGAGCAGTACTTC
15	-	TRBJ2-6	-	TRBV23-1	CASSREGAGANVLTF	TGCGCCAGCAGTCGTGAGGGCGCTGGGGCCAACGTCCTGACTTTC
17	TRBD1	TRBJ2-1	few	TRBV20-1	CSASPSPGQGVQAEQFF	TGCAGTGCTAGCCCCTCGCCGGGACAGGGGGTGCAGGCTGAGCAGTTCTTC
15	TRBD2	TRBJ2-3	few	TRBV7-9	CASSPVAGYTDTQYF	TGTGCCAGCAGCCCCGTAGCGGGGTATACAGATACGCAGTATTTT
14	TRBD1	TRBJ1-1	few	TRBV7-2	CASSPVRTGGQAFF	TGTGCCAGCAGCCCCGTGAGGACAGGGGGACAAGCTTTCTTT
17	TRBD1	TRBJ1-1	-	TRBV9	CASSVGTGAPSDSEAFF	TGTGCCAGCAGCGTTGGGACAGGGGCCCCGTCAGATTCTGAAGCTTTCTTT
13	-	TRBJ2-5	-	TRBV10-3	CAISGSGDETQYF	TGTGCCATCAGCGGGTCAGGAGACGAGACCCAGTACTTC
13	-	TRBJ1-1	few	TRBV7-9	CASSSGWRTEAFF	TGTGCCAGCAGCTCCGGATGGCGCACGGAAGCTTTCTTT